The 23 T cell receptor beta chains below come from one sample, sequenced in a study of CD4 T cells in relation to SARS-CoV-2 and coronaviruses. The data were produced by immunoSEQ multiplex PCR, yet TCRdb's version contains in-frame clones alone and is incomplete. The sample yields 38,000 or so clones, roughly 83% seen once. Their cognate antigens are unknown. The specimen was naive CD4+ T cells from PBMCs, cultured in vitro. Subset given: naive CD4+ T cells isolated by negative enrichment. The receptors here all came from an adult with COVID-19.

The V call is TRBV9, the J call TRBJ2-5; D gene ambiguous. CDR3 length: 15 amino acids. V was cut by 0 bases and J by 0 bases, with 9 bases left in between. Germline CDR1 reads SGDLS; CDR2 reads YYNGEE. CDR3 DNA sequence: TGTGCCAGCAGCGTAGCTGGAGAGTACCAAGAGACCCAGTACTTC. This gives the protein CASSVAGEYQETQYF.

V gene TRBV6-4 combines with J gene TRBJ2-2; a weak D match, TRBD2 (6 bases). The germline V gene encodes CDR1 MRHNA and CDR2 SNTAGT. The CDR3 consists of 14 residues. V lost 0 bases, J lost 4 bases, and 6 bases lay in between. CDR3 region: CASSDSTSTGELFF. CDR3 nucleotides: TGTGCCAGCAGTGACTCGACTAGCACCGGGGAGCTGTTTTTT.

The chain uses TRBV3-1 (or the pseudogene TRBV3-2) and TRBJ2-1, with a weak D call TRBD2 (6 bases). This CDR3 has 15 residues. V lost 1 base and J 3 bases, leaving 10 bases between the germline ends. Germline values: CDR1 LGHDT, CDR2 YNNKEL (reference sequence). The CDR3 here is CASSQGTGDYNEQFF. The CDR3 DNA is TGTGCCAGCAGCCAAGGAACGGGAGACTACAATGAGCAGTTCTTC.

In its sample, this clone was seen a few times. This chain connects TRBV11-2 to TRBJ1-2, with 9 positions matching TRBD1. With 5 bases clipped from V and 4 bases from J, the junction kept 8 bases outside the gene matches. CDR1 and CDR2 from the germline V gene are SGHAT and FQNNGV. This CDR3 has 15 amino acids. In DNA form, the CDR3 reads TGTGCCAGCAGCCACCCCCGGGACAGGGCCTATGGCTACACCTTC. Its protein product is CASSHPRDRAYGYTF.

In DNA, the CDR3 is TGTGCCATCAGTGAGTCTTGGACTAGCGGGACTCAGGACACCGGGGAGCTGTTTTTT. Protein: CAISESWTSGTQDTGELFF. V is TRBV10-3 and J is TRBJ2-2; TRBD2 agrees at 12 bases. CDR1 ENHRY and CDR2 SYGVKD come from the germline V gene. The trim removed 0 bases at V and 3 bases at J, leaving 8 bases unmatched. This CDR3 spans 19 amino acids.

The rearrangement links TRBV5-1 to TRBJ2-7, with D possibly being TRBD1 (5 bases). The CDR3 sequence is 15 residues long. The germline CDR1 and CDR2 sequences are SGHRS and YFSETQ. V was cut by 0 bases and J by 0 bases, with 10 bases left in between. The CDR3 region has the DNA TGCGCCAGCAGCTTGGTGCAGGGCGGCTCCTACGAGCAGTACTTC. Its translation: CASSLVQGGSYEQYF.

The V call is TRBV28, the J call TRBJ2-1, with TRBD2 matching 7 bases. CDR3 length: 14 amino acids. CDR1 is MDHEN, CDR2 SYDVKM, per germline. After removal of 6 bases from V and 8 bases from J, the junction contained 10 bases not matched to a gene. In nucleotides, the CDR3 is TGTGCCAGCAGCCGACTAGCTACGAGCGATGAGCAGTTCTTC. Translating gives CASSRLATSDEQFF. The variable domain in full, completed from reference TRBV28 and TRBJ2-1, reads DVKVTQSSRYLVKRTGEKVFLECVQDMDHENMFWYRQDPGLGLRLIYFSYDVKMKEKGDIPEGYSVSREKKERFSLILESASTNQTSMYLCASSRLATSDEQFFGPGTRLTVL.

V is TRBV28 and J is TRBJ2-5; D might be TRBD2 (5 bases). Trimming removed 5 bases from V and 3 bases from J, with 10 bases in between. This CDR3 spans 13 amino acids. Germline V gene sequence: CDR1 MDHEN, CDR2 SYDVKM. The CDR3 loop is CASSADGKETQYF. For the CDR3, the DNA is TGTGCCAGCAGTGCGGACGGGAAAGAGACCCAGTACTTC.

This clone was seen a handful of times. The chain is built from TRBV5-1 and TRBJ1-1; 9 nucleotides align to TRBD1. Losses at the gene ends were 4 bases for V and 1 base for J; bases not matched to a gene: 2. The CDR3 sequence is 14 residues long. Germline-derived CDR1 and CDR2 are SGHRS and YFSETQ. The CDR3 nucleotides are TGCGCCAGCAGCCGGGACAGGGAGAACACTGAAGCTTTCTTT. Translation gives CASSRDRENTEAFF.

The chain links TRBV4-1 to TRBJ1-3; 8 bases line up with TRBD1. Germline V gene sequence: CDR1 MGHRA, CDR2 YSYEKL. This CDR3 is built from 14 residues. V shed 3 bases, J shed 8 bases, and the junction held 6 bases outside the gene matches. The CDR3 region has the DNA TGCGCCAGCAGCCAGACAGGGGCCCCGGACACCATATATTTT. It yields the protein CASSQTGAPDTIYF.

J is TRBJ2-7 and V is TRBV6-5; the D gene could be TRBD1 or TRBD2 (5 bases each). V lost 8 bases, J lost 0 bases, and 11 bases lay in between. CDR3 length equals 13 residues. Germline lookup yields CDR1 MNHEY and CDR2 SVGAGI. CDR3 loop: CASGDQRSYEQYF. The DNA for the CDR3 is TGTGCCAGCGGGGACCAACGCTCCTACGAGCAGTACTTC.

The rearrangement uses TRBV6-1 and TRBJ2-1; 10 positions match TRBD2. CDR1 is MNHNS and CDR2 is SASEGT in the germline V gene. The CDR3 loop spans 15 amino acids. Trimming cost V 1 base and J 6 bases; bases outside gene matches: 3. CDR3 residues: CASSEEAGGPNEQFF. The CDR3 nucleotides read TGTGCCAGCAGTGAAGAAGCGGGAGGGCCCAATGAGCAGTTCTTC.

The gene calls are TRBV29-1 and TRBJ2-3; 7 positions match TRBD2. CDR3 length equals 15 residues. CDR1 and CDR2 (germline): SQVTM, ANQGSEA. Trimming at V came to 5 bases and at J to 3 bases, leaving 11 bases not matched to a gene. CDR3 amino acids: CSVTYLAGATDTQYF. For the CDR3, the DNA is TGCAGCGTTACTTATCTGGCGGGAGCTACAGATACGCAGTATTTT.

The chain carries TRBV28 and TRBJ2-5; maybe TRBD1 (6 bases). This CDR3 comprises 15 residues. V was shortened by 6 bases and J by 3 bases, with 17 bases between the two germline ends. Germline assignment: CDR1 MDHEN and CDR2 SYDVKM. The CDR3 spells CASSTIQGREETQYF. In DNA, the CDR3 is TGTGCCAGCAGCACTATTCAGGGGCGGGAAGAGACCCAGTACTTC.

The chain combines TRBV28 with TRBJ1-2; D is unclear. V lost 6 bases and J 7 bases, leaving 9 bases between the germline ends. Germline V lookup: CDR1 MDHEN, CDR2 SYDVKM. The CDR3 length is 11 residues. For the CDR3, the DNA is TGTGCCAGCAGACGTGAGCGTGGCTACACCTTC. Translating gives CASRRERGYTF.

DNA of the CDR3: TGCGCCAGCAGCTTCTGGACTAGCGGGGGACCGCCCCCCTACGAGCAGTACTTC. It specifies CASSFWTSGGPPPYEQYF. The gene calls are TRBV5-1 and TRBJ2-7, with TRBD2 matching 13 bases. The trim removed 2 bases at V and 2 bases at J, leaving 10 bases unmatched. The germline V gene encodes CDR1 SGHRS and CDR2 YFSETQ. The CDR3 is made up of 18 amino acids.

This clone was counted a few times. This chain links TRBV14 with TRBJ1-1; a weak D match, TRBD1 (5 bases). Trimming removed 0 bases at V and 3 bases at J, with 17 bases between. The CDR3 length is 17 residues. The germline gives CDR1 SGHDN, CDR2 FVKESK. Written as DNA, the CDR3 is TGTGCCAGCAGCCAAGATGGGGGAAGCCGGGGATACACTGAAGCTTTCTTT. It codes for CASSQDGGSRGYTEAFF.

The table lists this clone with a count of one. The chain uses TRBV27 and TRBJ2-1; TRBD2 might be the D (7 bases). V shed 2 bases and J shed 4 bases, with 18 bases lying between them. Germline CDR1 reads MNHEY; CDR2 reads SMNVEV (reference sequence). The CDR3 length is 17 residues. CDR3 in DNA: TGTGCCAGCAGTTTAGGGGGGCGGGGGCGGGGGTACAATGAGCAGTTCTTC. Encoded protein: CASSLGGRGRGYNEQFF.

CDR3 coding DNA: TGTGCCAGCAGCTATGGACTGGGAAATGAGCAGTTCTTC. Translation gives CASSYGLGNEQFF. The chain carries TRBV27 and TRBJ2-1; weak D call: TRBD2 (5 bases). V lost 6 bases to trimming and J lost 7 bases, with 13 bases between them. This CDR3 has 13 amino acids. CDR1 is MNHEY, CDR2 SMNVEV, per germline (reference sequence).

In nucleotides, the CDR3 is TGCGCCAGCAGCTCCGGACAGGGGGAGACCCAGTACTTC. Protein: CASSSGQGETQYF. V and J are TRBV5-1 and TRBJ2-5; 9 positions agree with TRBD1. This CDR3 comprises 13 residues. In germline, CDR1 is SGHRS, CDR2 YFSETQ. The V segment lost 3 bases and the J segment 5 bases; nucleotides outside the gene matches: 2. The full variable domain, in which reference TRBV5-1 and TRBJ2-5 provide the parts outside the CDR3, is KAGVTQTPRYLIKTRGQQVTLSCSPISGHRSVSWYQQTPGQGLQFLFEYFSETQRNKGNFPGRFSGRQFSNSRSEMNVSTLELGDSALYLCASSSGQGETQYFGPGTRLLVL.

The chain employs TRBV7-8 and TRBJ2-7, with TRBD2 matching over 12 bases. The CDR3 consists of 16 residues. V gave up 4 bases and J gave up 1 base; unmatched junction bases: 5. The germline V gene encodes CDR1 SGHVS and CDR2 FQNEAQ. CDR3 sequence reads: CASSSVLAGGSYEQYF. Here the CDR3 DNA reads TGTGCCAGCAGCTCGGTACTAGCGGGAGGATCCTACGAGCAGTACTTC.

Only a few counts were recorded for this clone. J is TRBJ1-3 and V is TRBV7-8; D remains unclear. With 2 bases removed from V and 4 bases from J, the gap between germline ends came to 9 bases. The germline gives CDR1 SGHVS, CDR2 FQNEAQ. This CDR3 has 14 residues. CDR3 sequence reads: CASSLPGSGNTIYF. For the CDR3, the DNA is TGTGCCAGCAGCTTACCGGGATCGGGAAACACCATATATTTT.

This clone was seen only a few times. The chain couples TRBV4-1 to TRBJ2-2; D may correspond to TRBD1 or TRBD2 (5 bases each). The CDR3 runs 13 residues. Per the germline V gene, CDR1 is MGHRA and CDR2 is YSYEKL. Trimming left V 3 bases short and J 5 bases short, with 7 bases between. CDR3 region: CASSQGETGELFF. DNA of the CDR3: TGCGCCAGCAGCCAGGGGGAAACCGGGGAGCTGTTTTTT.